This T cell receptor (beta chain) was obtained from a study of T cells in tuberculosis. Study-wide context: IGRA-negative adolescents, IGRA-positive adolescents with latent tuberculosis and adults with active tuberculosis formed this South African cohort. Samples predate treatment or fall within its first 7 days. Points from the study as a whole: Smaller distances to GMM-specific TCRs suggested their expansion in active tuberculosis.

The trim removed 4 bases at V and 5 bases at J, leaving 5 bases unmatched. From germline, CDR1 is LNHDA and CDR2 SQIVND (reference sequence). The CDR3 length is 15 residues. Some clones are missing from TCRdb's copy, which holds only in-frame ones; the method was immunoSEQ multiplex PCR. The sample shows tens of thousands of clones, roughly 94% of them seen only once. Regarding time point: new active TB diagnosis, blood taken before or within 7 days of starting treatment. Positive smear microscopy and/or M. tuberculosis culture confirmed active disease. Details on this clone: Antigen specificity is unknown.

The receptor comes from an adult with tuberculosis. This material consisted of PBMCs, taken at tuberculosis diagnosis. The gene calls are TRBV19 and TRBJ2-4; 10 bases agree with TRBD2. The DNA for the CDR3 is TGTGCCAGTAGTACCACTAGCGGGACCCAAAACATTCAGTACTTC. Protein sequence: CASSTTSGTQNIQYF.